One sample yielded the 16 T cell receptor beta chains listed below, sequenced in a study of blood T cells in healthy people across ages. With a J-beta primer mix and a sample-barcoded 5' primer, a second PCR ran roughly 7 to 11 cycles. One entry per CDR3 protein results from TCRdb running MiXCR on the 5' RACE reads. The table shows about 810,000 distinct CDR3 sequences, with around 36% occurring only once. Specimen: blood. Every receptor here comes from a man aged 18 to 29 in good health.

This clonotype was picked up a small number of times. The chain uses TRBV20-1 and TRBJ1-5; D gene uncertain. The CDR3 contains 13 residues. Germline loops: CDR1 DFQATT, CDR2 SNEGSKA (reference sequence). V was pared by 3 bases and J by 6 bases, with 12 bases between. This CDR3 is CSASRRNSQPQHF. DNA of the CDR3: TGCAGTGCTAGTCGTCGAAATAGTCAGCCCCAGCATTTT.

This clonotype has just a few counts. The J gene is TRBJ2-5, the V gene TRBV12-3 or TRBV12-4; D perhaps matches TRBD1 (6 bases). Between the trimmed V and J ends, which lost 5 bases and 12 bases, there was a span of 13 bases. The CDR3 extends over 11 amino acids. CDR3 DNA sequence: TGTGCCAGCAGTGACCCAGGGGAAAAGTACTTC. Translating gives CASSDPGEKYF.

A word on this clonotype: A much larger clone differs by one base, so this may be a read error. This sequence joins TRBV4-3 and TRBJ2-1; either TRBD1 or TRBD2 may supply D (7 bases each). The CDR3 consists of 14 residues. Trimming cost V 1 base and J 10 bases, with 14 bases left between them. Germline V lookup: CDR1 LGHNA, CDR2 YSLEER. This CDR3 is CASSQATRGGEQFF. For the CDR3, the DNA is TGCGCCAGCAGCCAAGCCACCAGGGGGGGCGAGCAGTTCTTC.

This clonotype turned up a few times. The chain is built from TRBV7-3 and TRBJ2-1; D gene ambiguous. The closer fit of TRBJ2-7 to the DNA end suggests the J call may be wrong. There are 15 residues in the CDR3. Germline V gene lookup returns CDR1 SGHTA and CDR2 FQGTGA. The CDR3 DNA is TGTGCCAGCAGCTTAGCCAAGAGCTCCTACAATGAGCAGTACTTC. Translation: CASSLAKSSYNEQYF.

This rearrangement joins TRBV27 to TRBJ2-5; D is ambiguous. The CDR3 covers 13 residues. CDR1 and CDR2 from the germline V gene are MNHEY and SMNVEV (reference sequence). Deletions cut 5 bases from V and 2 bases from J, with 9 bases between. In nucleotides, the CDR3 is TGTGCCAGCAGTGGGCAGTGGCAAGAGACCCAGTACTTC. This codes for CASSGQWQETQYF.

This chain links TRBV28 with TRBJ2-1, with TRBD2 identical over 10 bases. Germline loops: CDR1 MDHEN, CDR2 SYDVKM. The J segment lost 7 bases and the V segment lost 2 bases, leaving 8 bases of the junction unmatched. The CDR3 is 16 amino acids. The CDR3 reads CASSLISGGAENEQFF. The CDR3 DNA sequence: TGTGCCAGCAGTTTAATCAGCGGGGGGGCCGAAAATGAGCAGTTCTTC.

This clonotype was found a few times. The chain couples TRBV29-1 to TRBJ2-5, with TRBD1 identical over 7 bases. The CDR3 sequence is 12 residues long. Germline trimming cut 4 bases from V and 5 bases from J; bases unmatched to any gene: 4. Germline lookup yields CDR1 SQVTM and CDR2 ANQGSEA. CDR3 DNA: TGCAGCGTTGGGCAGGGGGAGGAGACCCAGTACTTC. Protein: CSVGQGEETQYF.

In regard to this clonotype: A read error may be the cause here, since a much bigger clone is one base away. The gene calls are TRBV4-1 and TRBJ1-1; no reliable D call. Trimming took 0 bases from V and 3 from J, leaving 11 bases between them. Germline assignment: CDR1 MGHRA and CDR2 YSYEKL. This CDR3 is built from 15 residues. The CDR3 protein is CASSQETASYTEAFF. CDR3 coding DNA: TGCGCCAGCAGCCAAGAAACGGCGTCATACACTGAAGCTTTCTTT.

This chain links TRBV7-8 with TRBJ2-1, with TRBD2 identical over 16 bases. Germline V gene sequence: CDR1 SGHVS, CDR2 FQNEAQ. V trimming: 5 bases; J trimming: 4 bases; junction bases outside the gene matches: 8. The CDR3 runs to 18 residues. The chain's CDR3 is CASSLGLAGGSVYNEQFF. The CDR3 nucleotides read TGTGCCAGCAGCCTGGGACTAGCGGGAGGGAGCGTTTACAATGAGCAGTTCTTC. Based on the CDR3 plus reference TRBV7-8 and TRBJ2-1, the full variable domain is GAGVSQSPRYKVAKRGQDVALRCDPISGHVSLFWYQQALGQGPEFLTYFQNEAQLDKSGLPSDRFFAERPEGSVSTLKIQRTQQEDSAVYLCASSLGLAGGSVYNEQFFGPGTRLTVL.

V and J are TRBV7-3 and TRBJ2-1; TRBD2 matches 7 bases. CDR1 is SGHTA, CDR2 FQGTGA, per germline. CDR3 length: 13 amino acids. V trimming: 2 bases; J trimming: 9 bases; junction bases outside the gene matches: 4. The CDR3 protein is CASSLYSGGEQFF. DNA for the CDR3: TGTGCCAGCAGCTTATATTCGGGGGGTGAGCAGTTCTTC.

The chain joins TRBV4-2 to TRBJ2-2; the D gene is possibly TRBD2 (5 bases). The V end was cut by 3 bases, the J end by 4 bases, with 12 bases between. From germline, CDR1 is LGHNA and CDR2 YNFKEQ. CDR3 length: 15 residues. CDR3 loop: CASSQALGVTGELFF. For the CDR3, the DNA is TGTGCCAGCAGCCAGGCTCTCGGGGTCACCGGGGAGCTGTTTTTT.

At least ten counts were recorded for this clonotype. The rearrangement uses TRBV12-3 or TRBV12-4 and TRBJ2-3, with 10 bases matching TRBD1. Trimming cost V 6 bases and J 5 bases; bases outside gene matches: 8. The CDR3 is 15 amino acids. CDR3 nucleotides: TGTGCCAGCAGGACTAGACAGGGGGCATTAGATACGCAGTATTTT. This codes for CASRTRQGALDTQYF.

To note about this clonotype: As the CDR3 is not closed by the conserved phenylalanine or tryptophan, this likely results from a read error. This sequence joins TRBV25-1 and TRBJ2-5; D uncertain. The V gene's germline CDR1 is MGHDK and CDR2 SYGVNS. The CDR3 is 14 amino acids. The V and J ends lost 0 bases and 5 bases respectively, with 10 bases between them. The CDR3 region is CASSEYRQLETQYL. CDR3 DNA sequence: TGTGCCAGCAGTGAATATCGGCAATTGGAGACCCAGTACTTA.

This clonotype was detected many times. The rearrangement links TRBV20-1 to TRBJ2-1; TRBD2 agrees at 11 bases. The junction had 9 bases not matched to a gene; V was cut back by 5 bases and J by 0 bases. Germline values: CDR1 DFQATT, CDR2 SNEGSKA (reference sequence). The CDR3 has 17 amino acids. CDR3 sequence (DNA): TGCAGTGCTCGAAGGGCTAGCGGGGGGCGCTCCTACAATGAGCAGTTCTTC. Encoded protein: CSARRASGGRSYNEQFF.

V is TRBV6-2 or TRBV6-3 and J is TRBJ1-2, with 9 positions matching TRBD1. Per the germline V gene, CDR1 is MNHEY and CDR2 is SVGEGT. The V gene end was trimmed by 6 bases and the J gene end by 4 bases; junction bases not matched to a gene: 6. CDR3 size: 14 residues. The CDR3 loop is CASRPTGGSYGYTF. DNA for the CDR3: TGTGCCAGCAGACCAACAGGGGGCAGCTATGGCTACACCTTC.

Concerning this clonotype: Since a much larger clone is just one base distant, this may be a read error. The chain joins TRBV7-2 to TRBJ2-7; no clear D. The germline V gene encodes CDR1 SGHTA and CDR2 FQGNSA. CDR3 length: 11 amino acids. CDR3 coding DNA: TGTGCCAGCAACTTAGGCAGAGTCCAGTACTTC. This gives the protein CASNLGRVQYF.